This record concerns one TCR beta chain sequence. The ends lost 0 bases at V and 3 bases at J; junction bases unmatched: 4. The CDR3 loop spans 16 amino acids. CDR1 is KGHSH, CDR2 LQKENI, per germline. This entry is derived from a study of T cells in Graves' hyperthyroidism and ophthalmopathy. Amplification of TCR beta CDR3 regions used RNA as the template. A first-round RT-PCR of the TCR CDR3 used the HTBI primer set. Each CDR3 protein is one row after TCRdb ran MiXCR on the multiplex PCR reads. Among over 400,000 distinct CDR3 sequences listed, about 15% were seen once. Criteria for exclusion of patients were uncontrolled infection, other autoimmune disease, pregnancy or lactation.

The specimen was blood. This sequence was found in a man between 18 and 29 years old with Graves' ophthalmopathy. The V call is TRBV18, the J call TRBJ2-1, with 8 bases identical to TRBD2. The CDR3 sequence is CASSPPAGGGYNEQFF. CDR3 nucleotides: TGTGCCAGCTCACCACCGGCGGGAGGTGGCTACAATGAGCAGTTCTTC.